Detailed here is one T cell receptor (beta chain). Its antigen is unknown. Second-dose schedules of about 4 or about 12 weeks were combined. The entry originates in a study of T cell responses to AZD1222 COVID-19 vaccine. Regarding the study as a whole: In a largely white British group with more females than males, clonal diversity was possibly underestimated. Spike-wide vaccine-associated CD4 TCRs dominated at 160-218 and 743-854.

CDR1 is SGHNT, CDR2 YYREEE, per germline (reference sequence). V lost 0 bases and J 3 bases, leaving 6 bases between the germline ends. The CDR3 extends over 13 amino acids. Generated by immunoSEQ multiplex PCR, the TCRdb table keeps only in-frame clones and is missing some. The sample lists approximately 150,000 clones; roughly 84% were seen once. This specimen consisted of peripheral blood, obtained 28 days after the second AZD1222 dose. The chain employs TRBV5-4 and TRBJ2-5; D not certain. This TCR was recovered from an adult who received the AZD1222 COVID-19 vaccine. CDR3 DNA sequence: TGTGCCAGCAGCTTGGCACCTAAAGAGACCCAGTACTTC. It encodes CASSLAPKETQYF.